The 25 T cell receptor beta chains in this list originate from one sample, sequenced in a study of spatial heterogeneity in lung cancer. General study points: Counts that tracked tumor mutation counts were those of expanded intratumoral alpha and beta TCRs.

From the 5' RACE reads, TCRdb called clonotypes with MiXCR, one entry per CDR3 protein. The table records approximately 3,200 distinct CDR3 sequences, just over 5% of them present only once. Documented time point: sample taken at primary tumor resection. The antigens for these receptors are not known. This specimen consisted of lung tumor tissue, obtained at surgery. These receptors came from a female donor with early-stage non-small cell lung cancer.

This clonotype has a handful of counts. This beta chain appears as a stray read in a library generated for alpha chains; its size is not informative. The rearrangement links TRBV12-3 or TRBV12-4 to TRBJ1-1, with D unresolved. There are 13 residues in the CDR3. Trimming pared 3 bases from V and 2 bases from J, leaving 7 bases between. The CDR3 DNA reads TGTGCCAGCAGTTTCCACCGTAACACTGAAGCTTTCTTT. It codes for CASSFHRNTEAFF.

By share, this clonotype ranks as medium-sized (0.01 to 0.1%). This beta chain appears as a stray read in a library generated for alpha chains; its size is not informative. The rearrangement joins TRBV2 to TRBJ1-5; no clear D gene. CDR1 is SNHLY, CDR2 FYNNEI, per germline. V was shortened by 4 bases and J by 0 bases, with 10 bases between the two germline ends. This CDR3 contains 15 residues. The CDR3 is CASSVGPYSNQPQHF. Written as DNA, the CDR3 is TGTGCCAGCAGTGTTGGACCGTATAGCAATCAGCCCCAGCATTTT.

This clonotype was counted ten times or more. A library prepared for alpha chains yielded this beta chain as an off-target read; its size is of little meaning. V is TRBV4-2 and J is TRBJ1-1; no firm D call. CDR1 and CDR2 (germline): LGHNA, YNFKEQ. The CDR3 has 13 amino acids. V was trimmed by 4 bases and J by 3 bases, leaving 9 bases between them. CDR3 nucleotides: TGTGCCAGCAGCCTGGGCGGGGACACTGAAGCTTTCTTT. Its translation is CASSLGGDTEAFF.

This clonotype came up many times. This beta chain is a stray sequence in a library constructed for alpha chains; its clone size is not meaningful. The chain is built from TRBV7-9 and TRBJ1-2, with a tentative D call TRBD1 (5 bases). The germline CDR1 and CDR2 sequences are SEHNR and FQNEAQ (reference sequence). Trimming cost V 0 bases and J 2 bases, with 10 bases left between them. The CDR3 is made up of 15 amino acids. Here the CDR3 reads CASSLAGGTNYGYTF. The CDR3, as DNA: TGTGCCAGCAGCTTAGCGGGGGGAACGAACTATGGCTACACCTTC. Full variable domain (missing parts from reference TRBV7-9 and TRBJ1-2): DTGVSQNPRHKITKRGQNVTFRCDPISEHNRLYWYRQTLGQGPEFLTYFQNEAQLEKSRLLSDRFSAERPKGSFSTLEIQRTEQGDSAMYLCASSLAGGTNYGYTFGSGTRLTVV.

By sample fraction, this clonotype is medium-sized. This beta chain is an off-target read within a library intended for alpha chains, so its frequency means little. The chain combines TRBV7-6 with TRBJ2-7; D ambiguous. CDR1 is SGHVS, CDR2 FNYEAQ, per germline. The V and J ends lost 5 bases and 0 bases respectively, with 14 bases between them. The length of the CDR3 is 15 residues. The CDR3 here is CASSTGGQDSYEQYF. The CDR3, as DNA: TGTGCCAGCAGCACCGGTGGGCAGGACTCCTACGAGCAGTACTTC.

This clonotype counts as medium-sized (0.01 to 0.1%). Because the library targeted alpha chains, this beta chain is an off-target read whose size means little. The chain joins TRBV28 to TRBJ2-1; 7 bases fit TRBD1. The germline V gene encodes CDR1 MDHEN and CDR2 SYDVKM. This CDR3 comprises 15 residues. Unmatched junction bases numbered 6, after V lost 4 bases and J lost 3 bases. The CDR3 loop reads CASSSGGEIYNEQFF. CDR3 bases: TGTGCCAGCAGTTCAGGGGGAGAAATCTACAATGAGCAGTTCTTC.

This clonotype has just a few counts. This beta chain turned up in a library designed for alpha chains; as an off-target read, its abundance says little. This rearrangement joins TRBV19 to TRBJ1-5, with a possible D match to TRBD1 (5 bases). The ends were cut back, 3 bases at V and 2 bases at J, with 14 bases in the middle. The CDR3 totals 16 residues. Germline CDR1 reads LNHDA; CDR2 reads SQIVND (reference sequence). The CDR3 coding sequence is TGTGCCAGTAGTATTAGGGACGGGATGCGCAATCAGCCCCAGCATTTT. Its protein product is CASSIRDGMRNQPQHF.

By share, this clonotype counts as medium-sized. Because the library targeted alpha chains, this beta chain is an off-target read whose size means little. The chain has TRBV27 and TRBJ1-1, with 8 bases matching TRBD1. Germline values: CDR1 MNHEY, CDR2 SMNVEV (reference sequence). The CDR3 is 15 residues long. Losses at the gene ends were 4 bases for V and 4 bases for J; bases not matched to a gene: 8. DNA of the CDR3: TGTGCCAGCAGTTCACACCTCGGACAGGGCACTGAAGCTTTCTTT. Its protein product is CASSSHLGQGTEAFF.

This clonotype is medium-sized by share. With the library built for alpha chains, this beta chain is off target and its frequency is not meaningful. The chain recombines TRBV6-5 with TRBJ1-1, with D maybe TRBD1 (6 bases). Germline V CDR1 and CDR2: MNHEY, SVGAGI. Trimming pared 6 bases from V and 0 bases from J, leaving 11 bases between. This CDR3 region has 14 residues. The CDR3 protein is CASSRGALNTEAFF. The CDR3 DNA reads as TGTGCCAGCAGCCGGGGGGCGTTGAACACTGAAGCTTTCTTT.

Judged by abundance, this clonotype is medium-sized (0.01 to 0.1%). For a library built for alpha chains, this beta chain is a stray read; little rests on its size. The chain carries TRBV6-5 and TRBJ1-3; 8 bases are a match to TRBD1. The CDR3 spans 15 residues. V lost 6 bases and J lost 4; bases outside the gene matches: 8. Germline CDR1 and CDR2: MNHEY and SVGAGI. The CDR3 DNA is TGTGCCAGCAGACAGCAGGGGGCGGCGGGAAACACCATATATTTT. This codes for CASRQQGAAGNTIYF.

Sample share makes this clonotype large. This beta chain is off target for a library built for alpha chains, so its abundance means little. This chain connects TRBV29-1 to TRBJ2-5; 7 bases fit TRBD1. This CDR3 contains 12 residues. V dropped 4 bases and J dropped 3; count of bases not matched to a gene: 2. Germline assignment: CDR1 SQVTM and CDR2 ANQGSEA. CDR3 nucleotide sequence: TGCAGCGTTGGACAGGGAGAAGAGACCCAGTACTTC. Protein: CSVGQGEETQYF.

By sample share, this clonotype is large. This beta chain appears as a stray read in a library generated for alpha chains; its size is not informative. This chain links TRBV6-5 with TRBJ1-2, with a possible D match to TRBD1 (6 bases). Germline-derived CDR1 and CDR2 are MNHEY and SVGAGI. The CDR3 totals 13 residues. The germline V and J ends were trimmed by 1 base and 6 bases, with 9 bases remaining between them. The CDR3 DNA sequence: TGTGCCAGCAGTTACTACAGGGAGGATGGCTACACCTTC. Translation: CASSYYREDGYTF.

This clonotype is medium-sized. This beta chain turned up in a library designed for alpha chains; as an off-target read, its abundance says little. CDR3 amino acids: CSAPKGLAGSDTQYF. CDR3 DNA sequence: TGCAGTGCTCCCAAGGGGCTAGCGGGGTCAGATACGCAGTATTTT. The chain joins TRBV20-1 to TRBJ2-3, with 9 bases fitting TRBD2. This CDR3 region has 15 residues. Germline V gene sequence: CDR1 DFQATT, CDR2 SNEGSKA (reference sequence). Trimming removed 5 bases from V and 4 bases from J; junction bases left unmatched: 10.

The sample holds one count of this clonotype. As an off-target read in a library built for alpha chains, this beta chain has a frequency of little significance. This chain uses TRBV29-1 with TRBJ1-3; D is uncertain. Germline values: CDR1 SQVTM, CDR2 ANQGSEA. V lost 4 bases, J lost 0 bases, and 13 bases lay in between. The CDR3 is made up of 15 amino acids. The DNA of the CDR3 is TGCAGCGTTGGCGGCATACAAAGCTCTGGAAACACCATATATTTT. Its translation: CSVGGIQSSGNTIYF.

This clonotype is labeled as medium-sized (0.01 to 0.1%). This beta chain is a stray read from a library made for alpha chains; its abundance is not meaningful. The chain is built from TRBV3-1 and TRBJ1-1; D uncertain. The germline V gene encodes CDR1 LGHDT and CDR2 YNNKEL (reference sequence). The CDR3 loop spans 16 amino acids. Trimming removed 6 bases from V and 3 bases from J, with 20 bases in between. CDR3 residues: CASSHYYTARDTEAFF. For the CDR3, the DNA is TGTGCCAGCAGTCACTACTACACGGCGAGAGACACTGAAGCTTTCTTT. Based on the CDR3 plus reference TRBV3-1 and TRBJ1-1, the full variable domain is DTAVSQTPKYLVTQMGNDKSIKCEQNLGHDTMYWYKQDSKKFLKIMFSYNNKELIINETVPNRFSPKSPDKAHLNLHINSLELGDSAVYFCASSHYYTARDTEAFFGQGTRLTVV.

In its sample, this clonotype was seen a few times. This beta chain is a stray sequence in a library constructed for alpha chains; its clone size is not meaningful. The CDR3: CASSYWLNTEAFF. The CDR3 nucleotides are TGTGCCAGCAGTTACTGGTTGAACACTGAAGCTTTCTTT. The chain combines TRBV6-2 or TRBV6-3 with TRBJ1-1; D not resolved. V shed 1 base and J shed 0 bases, with 3 bases lying between them. CDR1 and CDR2 from the germline V gene are MNHEY and SVGEGT. This CDR3 contains 13 residues.

By proportion, this clonotype is medium-sized. Little can be read into the size of this beta chain, an off-target read in a library designed for alpha chains. The rearrangement joins TRBV19 to TRBJ2-1; 7 bases are shared with TRBD1. This CDR3 is 15 amino acids long. The trim removed 1 base at V and 7 bases at J, leaving 7 bases unmatched. From germline, CDR1 is LNHDA and CDR2 SQIVND (reference sequence). The CDR3 nucleotides are TGTGCCAGTAGTATAGGAGCAGGGGGTAGAAATGAGCAGTTCTTC. It yields the protein CASSIGAGGRNEQFF.

This clonotype is classed as medium-sized. A library made for alpha chains picked up this beta chain off target, so its size means little. The genes are TRBV9 and TRBJ1-6; 9 bases are a match to TRBD1. Germline V CDR1 and CDR2: SGDLS, YYNGEE. The V segment lost 3 bases and the J segment 7 bases; nucleotides outside the gene matches: 5. CDR3 size: 15 residues. In nucleotides, the CDR3 is TGTGCCAGCAGCGGGACAGGGGTTCGGAATTCACCCCTCCACTTT. Residues: CASSGTGVRNSPLHF.

A remark on this clonotype: Since it is a stray read in a library aimed at alpha chains, this beta chain has a size that is not meaningful. The chain employs TRBV20-1 and TRBJ2-1; D uncertain. V lost 6 bases to trimming and J lost 8 bases, with 14 bases between them. Germline loops: CDR1 DFQATT, CDR2 SNEGSKA (reference sequence). This CDR3 spans 12 amino acids. DNA for the CDR3: TGCAGTGCCAAAGTGGGTGGGCATGAGCAGTTCTTC. Amino acid sequence: CSAKVGGHEQFF.

This clonotype is medium-sized within its sample. The library was designed around alpha chains, so this beta chain is a stray read whose abundance carries little weight. The rearrangement uses TRBV5-1 and TRBJ2-4, with D possibly matching TRBD1 (7 bases). Germline values: CDR1 SGHRS, CDR2 YFSETQ. This CDR3 contains 17 residues. Trimming pared 0 bases from V and 0 bases from J, leaving 13 bases between. CDR3 sequence reads: CASSLGRDSLAKNIQYF. The CDR3 bases are TGCGCCAGCAGCTTGGGGCGGGACAGTCTAGCCAAAAACATTCAGTACTTC.

By share of the sample, this clonotype is medium-sized (0.01 to 0.1%). This beta chain lies outside the target of a library built for alpha chains; its clone size means little. This rearrangement joins TRBV7-8 to TRBJ2-2; D unresolved. This CDR3 region has 12 residues. CDR1 is SGHVS, CDR2 FQNEAQ, per germline. V lost 5 bases, J lost 8 bases, and 9 bases lay in between. The CDR3 loop is CASSTRLGELFF. DNA of the CDR3: TGTGCCAGCAGCACAAGGCTTGGGGAGCTGTTTTTT.

In its sample, this clonotype ranks as medium-sized. This beta chain is a stray sequence in a library constructed for alpha chains; its clone size is not meaningful. The V call is TRBV5-4, the J call TRBJ2-2, with D tentatively TRBD1 or TRBD2 (5 bases each). Deletions cut 4 bases from V and 4 bases from J, with 14 bases between. The germline CDR1 and CDR2 sequences are SGHNT and YYREEE (reference sequence). This CDR3 has 15 residues. CDR3 in DNA: TGTGCCAGCAGCCTGCCGGGACCCACCACCGGGGAGCTGTTTTTT. This encodes CASSLPGPTTGELFF.

This clonotype has a count of ten or more. With the library built for alpha chains, this beta chain is off target and its frequency is not meaningful. V is TRBV20-1 and J is TRBJ1-2; D may be TRBD1 (5 bases). V shed 6 bases and J shed 2 bases, with 13 bases lying between them. Germline CDR1 DFQATT, CDR2 SNEGSKA (reference sequence). This CDR3 has 13 amino acids. CDR3 region: CSARQQPNYGYTF. In DNA form, the CDR3 reads TGCAGTGCCCGACAGCAACCAAACTATGGCTACACCTTC.

Many counts were recorded for this clonotype. Since the library was made to target alpha chains, this beta chain is a stray read and its abundance is not meaningful. The rearrangement joins TRBV12-3 or TRBV12-4 to TRBJ1-5; 9 bases agree with TRBD1. J was trimmed by 3 bases and V by 6 bases; bases with no gene match: 6. The CDR3 totals 15 residues. CDR3 loop: CASRSGTGYNQPQHF. The DNA for the CDR3 is TGTGCCAGCAGAAGCGGGACAGGGTACAATCAGCCCCAGCATTTT.

This clonotype was counted at least ten times. In a library made to pick up alpha chains, this beta chain is a stray read with a size that means little. V is TRBV20-1 and J is TRBJ1-2; D gene ambiguous. V was shortened by 6 bases and J by 4 bases, with 15 bases between the two germline ends. CDR1 is DFQATT, CDR2 SNEGSKA, per germline (reference sequence). CDR3 size: 13 residues. CDR3 nucleotides: TGCAGTGCATTGGCCCCGGGAACCTATGGCTACACCTTC. This encodes CSALAPGTYGYTF.